This T cell receptor (beta chain) was identified in a study of T cell responses to AZD1222 COVID-19 vaccine. Study summary: Whether given at about 4 or about 12 weeks, second doses were pooled.

For this clone: Its antigen remains unknown.

Some clones are missing from TCRdb's copy, which holds only in-frame ones; the method was immunoSEQ multiplex PCR. The data show over 150,000 clones, about 85% seen once. Notes on the study in general: Unmutated variant regions reportedly attract nearly half of all spike-specific TCRs. At study baseline, merely a handful of AZD1222 recipients were seropositive. Repertoires were obtained only post-peak T cell response.

This CDR3 spans 14 amino acids. Trimming took 2 bases from V and 8 from J, leaving 13 bases between them. The germline gives CDR1 LNHDA, CDR2 SQIVND (reference sequence). Sequenced here: peripheral blood, sampled on day 0 of AZD1222 vaccination. The V call is TRBV19, the J call TRBJ2-1; a possible D gene is TRBD1 (6 bases). The sequence was obtained from an adult in good health. The CDR3 here is CASSITGNRDEQFF. The CDR3 coding sequence is TGTGCCAGTAGTATAACAGGGAATCGCGATGAGCAGTTCTTC.